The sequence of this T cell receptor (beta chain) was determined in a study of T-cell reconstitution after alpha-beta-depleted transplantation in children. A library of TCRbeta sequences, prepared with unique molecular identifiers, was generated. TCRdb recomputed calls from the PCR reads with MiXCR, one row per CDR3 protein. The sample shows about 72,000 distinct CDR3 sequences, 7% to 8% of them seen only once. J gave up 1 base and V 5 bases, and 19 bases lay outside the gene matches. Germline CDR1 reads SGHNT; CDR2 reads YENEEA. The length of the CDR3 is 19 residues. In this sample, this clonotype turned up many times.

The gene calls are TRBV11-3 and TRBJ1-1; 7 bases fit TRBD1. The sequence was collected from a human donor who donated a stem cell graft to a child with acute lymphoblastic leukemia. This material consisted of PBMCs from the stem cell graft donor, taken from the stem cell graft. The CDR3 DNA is TGTGCCAGCAGCCTTACCCAACCTTCAAGACAGGGAGAGAACACTGAAGCTTTCTTT. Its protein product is CASSLTQPSRQGENTEAFF. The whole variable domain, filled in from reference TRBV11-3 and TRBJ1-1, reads EAGVVQSPRYKIIEKKQPVAFWCNPISGHNTLYWYLQNLGQGPELLIRYENEEAVDDSQLPKDRFSAERLKGVDSTLKIQPAELGDSAVYLCASSLTQPSRQGENTEAFFGQGTRLTVV.